This TCR beta chain was recorded in a study of shared clonotypes between healthy human individuals. With respect to this clone: Its target is unknown.

The CDR3 is 15 residues long. Germline values: CDR1 SEHNR, CDR2 FQNEAQ (reference sequence). Trimming pared 2 bases from V and 1 base from J, leaving 11 bases between. Clones were read by immunoSEQ multiplex PCR, and TCRdb kept only the in-frame ones, dropping some. The sample records approximately 95,000 clones, roughly two thirds being singletons. All participating donors were Caucasian adults from Nashville, Tennessee. Notes on the study in general: Non-shared clonotypes had lower generation probabilities than those shared by all four donors. Genetic and exposure-history diversity was limited by the few donors.

The V call is TRBV7-9, the J call TRBJ2-5; possibly TRBD1 for D (6 bases). Sequencing was performed on memory CD8+ T cells sorted from blood. This sample's subset: CD45RO+ cells pooled with CCR7-negative TemRA cells. The TCR comes from a man aged 25 to 45 in good health. Here the CDR3 reads CASSLKGTRQETQYF. CDR3 nucleotide sequence: TGTGCCAGCAGCTTAAAAGGGACACGCCAAGAGACCCAGTACTTC.